The 8 T cell receptor beta chains listed next were all sequenced from one sample in a study of blood T cell repertoires in COVID-19. The method was immunoSEQ multiplex PCR; TCRdb's version includes in-frame clones alone and lacks a portion of them. The sample shows approximately 200,000 clones, 80% to 90% of them seen only once. The sequenced sample was peripheral blood. Receptor source: a woman in her 50s with acute or convalescent COVID-19.

This clone was observed a few times. The V call is TRBV18, the J call TRBJ2-3, with 12 bases matching TRBD2. This CDR3 region has 16 residues. Germline V CDR1 and CDR2: KGHSH, LQKENI. After removal of 2 bases from V and 6 bases from J, the junction contained 6 bases not matched to a gene. As DNA, the CDR3 is TGTGCCAGCTCACCAAGACTAGCGGGGGCGGGGGATACGCAGTATTTT. It translates to CASSPRLAGAGDTQYF.

This chain links TRBV5-4 with TRBJ2-5; possibly TRBD1 for D (6 bases). CDR3 length equals 16 residues. The V gene lost 2 bases and the J gene lost 4 bases, with 18 bases spanning the gap. The germline CDR1 and CDR2 sequences are SGHNT and YYREEE (reference sequence). In nucleotides, the CDR3 is TGTGCCAGCAGCTTAATAAGTACCACAGGGCTAGAGACCCAGTACTTC. Amino acid sequence: CASSLISTTGLETQYF. The full variable domain, rest sourced from reference TRBV5-4 and TRBJ2-5, is ETGVTQSPTHLIKTRGQQVTLRCSSQSGHNTVSWYQQALGQGPQFIFQYYREEENGRGNFPPRFSGLQFPNYSSELNVNALELDDSALYLCASSLISTTGLETQYFGPGTRLLVL.

J is TRBJ1-6 and V is TRBV3-1 (or the pseudogene TRBV3-2); 8 positions match TRBD1. This CDR3 has 14 residues. CDR1 is LGHDT, CDR2 YNNKEL, per germline (reference sequence). J lost 8 bases, V lost 1 base, and 1 base had no gene match. DNA for the CDR3: TGTGCCAGCAGCCAAGCAGGGGGCCATTCACCCCTCCACTTT. Translating it yields CASSQAGGHSPLHF.

The V gene is TRBV5-1, the J gene TRBJ2-5, with TRBD2 as a possible D gene (6 bases). V lost 7 bases and J 2 bases, leaving 12 bases between the germline ends. Germline V lookup: CDR1 SGHRS, CDR2 YFSETQ. The CDR3 length is 13 residues. DNA of the CDR3: TGCGCCAGCCGGGGGACTCCTCAAGAGACCCAGTACTTC. Translating gives CASRGTPQETQYF.

The chain couples TRBV11-2 to TRBJ2-5; TRBD2 aligns across 10 bases. Germline V lookup: CDR1 SGHAT, CDR2 FQNNGV. This CDR3 has 15 amino acids. Losses at the gene ends were 5 bases for V and 2 bases for J; bases not matched to a gene: 5. The CDR3 sequence is CASSPTSGPQETQYF. CDR3 nucleotide sequence: TGTGCCAGCAGCCCGACTAGCGGGCCACAAGAGACCCAGTACTTC.

The chain has TRBV10-3 and TRBJ2-5; maybe TRBD2 (7 bases). The CDR3 totals 18 residues. Trimming pared 0 bases from V and 5 bases from J, leaving 22 bases between. Germline-derived CDR1 and CDR2 are ENHRY and SYGVKD. The CDR3 bases are TGTGCCATCAGTGAGTCGATAAGCGGGACAAGAAGTGGCGAGACCCAGTACTTC. Protein product: CAISESISGTRSGETQYF.

The rearrangement links TRBV5-1 to TRBJ2-5; no clear D gene. CDR1 is SGHRS, CDR2 YFSETQ, per germline. The CDR3 spans 13 residues. The germline V and J ends were trimmed by 1 base and 2 bases, with 6 bases remaining between them. CDR3 coding DNA: TGCGCCAGCAGCTTGACTTGGCAAGAGACCCAGTACTTC. Its translation is CASSLTWQETQYF.

This clone has just a few counts. The chain recombines TRBV4-3 with TRBJ2-3; a weak D match, TRBD2 (6 bases). Trimming cost V 4 bases and J 1 base, with 12 bases left between them. The V gene's germline CDR1 is LGHNA and CDR2 YSLEER. This CDR3 spans 15 amino acids. In nucleotides, the CDR3 is TGCGCCAGCAGCCGAATAGCGGTGGGCACAGATACGCAGTATTTT. Translated, it gives CASSRIAVGTDTQYF.